This entry concerns a single T cell receptor beta chain. This clonotype appeared many times. Its antigen is unknown. Within one base of it there is no much larger clone, and no base qualities were kept. The treatment or condition label corresponds to: live attenuated yellow fever vaccine strain. At every blood-draw timepoint, two biological replicates of bulk PBMCs were collected. PBMCs were isolated from peripheral blood using a standard Ficoll-Paque protocol. TriZol was used to extract RNA from bulk PBMCs, CD4 and CD8 fractions, and dextramer-positive and dextramer-negative fractions. CDR1 SGHVS and CDR2 FQNEAQ are derived from the germline V gene. Including cysteine and phenylalanine, the CDR3 has 16 amino acids. CDR3 DNA is the only sequence kept; it has 48 bases, read in frame from the first base. V loses 6 bases at its end and J loses 5 bases; junction bases beyond the gene matches: 12. These data originate in a study of T cells after yellow fever vaccination (dated by TCRdb to between 2017 and 2020). In terms of the full investigation: Libraries from fractions with low cell numbers were prepared with the SMART-Seq v4 Ultra Low Input RNA kit. To follow T-cell clones before and after both primary and booster YFV17D yellow fever vaccination, bulk TCR alpha and beta repertoires underwent longitudinal sequencing. Two healthy male donors made up the cohort, one aged 18 to 30 years and the other aged 30 to 40 years. Blood was collected at multiple timepoints before and after primary and secondary immunization, and bulk PBMC replicates and cell subsets were isolated.

Synthesis of TCR cDNA relied on 5'RACE template switching, a step that introduced a universal primer site along with unique molecular identifiers. Priming of cDNA synthesis was performed from both the TCR alpha and TCR beta constant segments. Two PCR steps were used to amplify libraries, with sample barcodes and sequencing adapters being added in the second step. Sequencing of libraries was performed on Illumina HiSeq 2500 (2x100 bp) or NovaSeq (2x150 bp). The paper's data handling went like this. MIGEC was used to demultiplex reads and collapse the reads into UMI consensus sequences, and MiXCR was used for V(D)J alignment. Vaccine-responding clonotypes were defined with edgeR using replicate PBMC samples, requiring FDR below 0.01 and a log2 fold change above 5 up to day 15. Each bulk clonotype received a CD4 or CD8 identity based on whether the sequenced CD4 or CD8 repertoire contained that clonotype at higher abundance. TCRdb cleaned the public reads at Q25 with fastp, built clones with MiXCR and kept in-frame beta chains. CDR3 protein duplicates are merged, each entry listing the most common genes and DNA. It is TCRdb's table, rather than the study itself, that gives the V and J calls and clone size. This sample comprises approximately 300,000 distinct CDR3 sequences, around 6.8% of them detected only once. Jointly, the top ten make up about 18% of the sample.

The full study reports these points: Because abundant contaminating clonotypes from the bulk population could be contained in FACS-sorted repertoires, computational filtering was required. Most clones expanded after primary vaccination were re-detected after the booster (96% of CD4 and about nine tenths of CD8), suggesting broad memory maintenance. The secondary T-cell response was found to be weaker but faster than the primary response, with a peak reached on day 5 rather than on day 15. A small share of clonotypes was detected in both CD4 and CD8 compartments, with the overlap likely arising from convergent recombination. The study included only a couple of donors, which limits how far the findings can be generalized.

Sequencing used PBMCs, obtained 45 days after the first yellow fever vaccination. The chain links TRBV7-8 with TRBJ2-5, and 10 junctional nucleotides match TRBD2. The clonotype comes from a man in his late teens or twenties who received the YFV17D yellow fever vaccine. This receptor has the CDR3 CASSFGSGGAVETQYF. The DNA sequence is given as TGTGCCAGCAGTTTTGGGAGCGGGGGGGCCGTGGAGACCCAGTACTTC.